This T cell receptor beta chain appears in the sequencing data of a study of blood T cells in healthy people across ages. The wider study: Roughly one uniquely barcoded beta molecule per two T cells was captured.

Study observations and caveats: The authors considered diversity estimates from one million T cells to be underestimates.

Sample-barcoded 5' priming and a J-beta primer mix drove a second PCR of about 6 to 12 cycles. Every single cDNA molecule received a tag from a template-switch adaptor with 12 random nucleotides. One entry per CDR3 protein results from TCRdb running MiXCR on the 5' RACE reads. The sample comprises more than 700,000 distinct CDR3 sequences, about 55% of which are singletons, and about 38% rests with the top ten. This CDR3 has 13 amino acids. V gave up 4 bases and J gave up 10 bases; unmatched junction bases: 1. This clonotype was counted between two and nine times. Its antigen is still unknown. This receptor was obtained from an elderly man in good health. What was sequenced was blood. The chain joins TRBV12-3 or TRBV12-4 to TRBJ2-1, with 13 nucleotides matching TRBD2. The CDR3 loop is CASSWGLAGEQFF. In nucleotides, the CDR3 is TGTGCCAGCAGTTGGGGACTAGCGGGAGAGCAGTTCTTC.